The source of this T cell receptor (beta chain) is a study of T cell changes during pregnancy in multiple sclerosis. Method: immunoSEQ multiplex PCR; TCRdb's copy keeps in-frame clones and lacks some. The data show tens of thousands of clones, over 80% seen once. The junction had 25 bases not matched to a gene; V was cut back by 6 bases and J by 8 bases. This CDR3 region has 21 residues. CDR1 ENHRY and CDR2 SYGVKD come from the germline V gene. Material: peripheral blood, obtained in the first trimester of pregnancy. The chain carries TRBV10-3 and TRBJ1-6, with 10 bases fitting TRBD1. The TCR was taken from a female donor in good health, enrolled as a control in a pregnancy study. The chain's CDR3 is CAISPAATTGTGDGRHSPLHF. The CDR3 DNA follows: TGTGCCATCAGCCCCGCGGCGACTACCGGGACAGGGGATGGAAGGCATTCACCCCTCCACTTT.